These T cell receptor beta chains were read from a single sample in a study of blood T cells in healthy people across ages. TCRdb recomputed calls from the 5' RACE reads with MiXCR, one row per CDR3 protein. Of approximately 690,000 distinct CDR3 sequences listed, about 43% were seen once; the top ten hold around 30%. Input material: blood. The receptor set was obtained from a man older than 75 in good health. The CDR3 runs from the conserved cysteine through the conserved F or W. A D gene is named only where the DNA matches it firmly. A row's size may be missing; if present it is once, few, many or a size class.

few	TRBD1	TRBV15	TRBJ2-7	TGTGCCACCAGCAGTGGGTGGCGGGACAGGGTTTCCTACGAGCAGTACTTC	CATSSGWRDRVSYEQYF
many	TRBD1	TRBV29-1	TRBJ1-1	TGCAGCGTTGATTTAAGTCAGGGGGCGAACACTGAAGCTTTCTTT	CSVDLSQGANTEAFF
NA	NA	TRBV6-2/TRBV6-3	TRBJ1-2	TGTGCCAGCAGTTACAGTCAGGGAGTCTATGGCTACACCTTC	CASSYSQGVYGYTF
few	TRBD2	TRBV10-3	TRBJ2-3	TGTGCCATCAGTGGTGGCCAGGGAGGGGTTAGACAAAGCACAGATACGCAGTATTTT	CAISGGQGGVRQSTDTQYF
NA	NA	TRBV7-9	TRBJ1-2	TGTGCCAGCAGCGCAGACAGTGGATCAAACTATGGCTACACCTTC	CASSADSGSNYGYTF
few	TRBD1	TRBV27	TRBJ1-2	TGTGCCAGCAGCCTAAACCTGGGGACAGGGGTAGGTGGCTACACCTTC	CASSLNLGTGVGGYTF
few	NA	TRBV6-2/TRBV6-3	TRBJ2-7	TGTGCCAGCACCCGACCAGGACTCTCCTACGAGCAGTACTTC	CASTRPGLSYEQYF
NA	TRBD2	TRBV20-1	TRBJ2-5	TGCAGTGCTAGCCTGGGGCTAGCGGGGGGCCTCGGGGAGACCCAGTACTTC	CSASLGLAGGLGETQYF
NA	NA	TRBV12-3/TRBV12-4	TRBJ2-5	TGTGCCAGCAGTTCATGGGGGACCCAGTACTTC	CASSSWGTQYF
few	NA	TRBV27	TRBJ1-1	TGTGCCAGCAGTTCACCGGGACGTGGGAGCACTGAAGCTTTCTTT	CASSSPGRGSTEAFF
NA	NA	TRBV16	TRBJ2-7	TGTGCCAGCAGCCAATCCAGGTACGAGCAGTACTTC	CASSQSRYEQYF
NA	NA	TRBV28	TRBJ2-7	TGTGCCACCAATACAGGGCCCCCAAGCTACGAGCAGTACTTC	CATNTGPPSYEQYF
many	NA	TRBV3-1	TRBJ2-3	TGTGCCAGCACCCCCAGGGCGCCTGGCACAGATACGCAGTATTTT	CASTPRAPGTDTQYF
NA	NA	TRBV20-1	TRBJ2-5	TGCAGTGCTAGAGACGAGGGGTACCAAGAGACCCAGTACTTC	CSARDEGYQETQYF
few	TRBD2	TRBV11-3	TRBJ2-3	TGTGCCAGCCGAGCGGGGGGGCCGACAGATACGCAGTATTTT	CASRAGGPTDTQYF
NA	TRBD1	TRBV10-3	TRBJ2-7	TGTGCCATCAGTGACGGGACAGGGTACTACGAGCAGTACTTC	CAISDGTGYYEQYF
many	NA	TRBV6-2/TRBV6-3	TRBJ2-5	TGTGCCAGCAAGCGGGGACAGGTTTCTTCGGAGCAGTACTTC	CASKRGQVSSEQYF
NA	NA	TRBV6-6	TRBJ1-2	TGTGCCAGCAGCAACAGGGAGAACTATGGCTACACCTTC	CASSNRENYGYTF
many	TRBD2	TRBV30	TRBJ2-1	TGTGCCTGGAGACTAGCGGTAAAGAATGAGCAGTTCTTC	CAWRLAVKNEQFF
NA	TRBD1	TRBV29-1	TRBJ2-7	TGCAGCGTTGCGAGGACAGGGACCACCTACGAGCAGTACTTC	CSVARTGTTYEQYF
NA	TRBD1	TRBV3-1	TRBJ1-2	TGTGCCAGCAGGGACAGGGGGCTAGGGGAAGGCTACACCTTC	CASRDRGLGEGYTF
few	NA	TRBV10-3	TRBJ1-2	TGTGCCATCAGTGTTCCCCCCGGTCCAGGTCACACCTTC	CAISVPPGPGHTF
NA	NA	TRBV6-4	TRBJ1-1	TGTGCCAGCAGAAATACAGGGAACACTGAAGCTTTCTTT	CASRNTGNTEAFF
NA	NA	TRBV2	TRBJ2-3	TGTGCCAGCCCGGCGGAAGGTGGAACAACAGATACGCAGTATTTT	CASPAEGGTTDTQYF
NA	TRBD1	TRBV25-1	TRBJ1-4	TGTGCCAGCAGTGTCGGAGGAGGGGGCCTCAATGAAAAACTGTTTTTT	CASSVGGGGLNEKLFF
NA	NA	TRBV6-6	TRBJ2-7	TGTGCCAGCGGGGAAACCCACTACGAGCAGTACTTC	CASGETHYEQYF
few	NA	TRBV10-1	TRBJ2-5	TGCGCCAGCAGTCCCGCAGCAGGGGCAGAGACCCAGTACTTC	CASSPAAGAETQYF
many	TRBD2	TRBV7-2	TRBJ2-3	TGTGCCAGCAGCTTTAACGGGGGGAGCACAGATACGCAGTATTTT	CASSFNGGSTDTQYF
few	NA	TRBV3-1	TRBJ2-5	TGTGCCAGCAGCTCTCGGACAGCTCAAGAGACCCAGTACTTC	CASSSRTAQETQYF
NA	NA	TRBV3-1	TRBJ2-5	TGTGCCAGCAGCCAAGATCCGGTCCGGTCGGAGACCCAGTACTTC	CASSQDPVRSETQYF
few	TRBD2	TRBV7-6	TRBJ2-5	TGTGCCAGCAGCTTTCCGGGACTAGAGGAGACCCAGTACTTC	CASSFPGLEETQYF
many	NA	TRBV4-1	TRBJ1-4	TGCGCCAGCAGCCACCGAGGACCGGCTGTAACTAATGAAAAACTGTTTTTT	CASSHRGPAVTNEKLFF
NA	NA	TRBV28	TRBJ2-5	TGTGCCAGCAGTGTAACTAGCATTGAGACCCAGTACTTC	CASSVTSIETQYF
few	NA	TRBV6-6	TRBJ2-3	TGTGCCAGCAGCGGATTAGGTGGGCAGTATTTT	CASSGLGGQYF
NA	NA	TRBV7-9	TRBJ2-1	TGTGCCAGCAGCTTTCGGGGGACTTTCGGCTCCTACGATGAGCAGTTCTTC	CASSFRGTFGSYDEQFF
NA	NA	TRBV6-2/TRBV6-3	TRBJ2-1	TGTGCCGGCAGTTACTCCGGGAGAAAGGGTGAGCAGTTCTTC	CAGSYSGRKGEQFF
few	TRBD1	TRBV3-1	TRBJ2-7	TGTGCCAGCAGCCAGCCGACAGGGGGGCCCTCCTACGAGCAGTACTTC	CASSQPTGGPSYEQYF
few	NA	TRBV6-5	TRBJ1-3	TGTGCCAGCAGTTACGCAGCCAGCTCTGGAAACACCATATATTTT	CASSYAASSGNTIYF
NA	TRBD1	TRBV6-5	TRBJ1-2	TGTGCCAGCAGTTACTCCAACAGGGGACGAAACTATGGCTACACCTTC	CASSYSNRGRNYGYTF
NA	NA	TRBV12-3/TRBV12-4	TRBJ1-1	TGTGCCAGCAGTTTAGCTTCCGCTAGCACTGAAGCTTTCTTT	CASSLASASTEAFF
NA	NA	TRBV11-2	TRBJ2-3	TGTGCCAGCAGCTTGGGCAGGACCACAGATACGCAGTATTTT	CASSLGRTTDTQYF
NA	TRBD1	TRBV6-5	TRBJ2-5	TGTGCCAGCAGGAGCATGGGGACAGGGGGAGAGACCCAGTACTTC	CASRSMGTGGETQYF
NA	NA	TRBV11-2	TRBJ2-7	TGTGCCAGCAGCGCTAAACAGGTTGACGAGCAGTACTTC	CASSAKQVDEQYF
few	TRBD2	TRBV12-3/TRBV12-4	TRBJ2-1	TGTGCCAGCAGTAGAAGGACTAGCACCAGCCCCCATGAGCAGTTCTTC	CASSRRTSTSPHEQFF
NA	NA	TRBV6-1	TRBJ2-3	TGTGCCAGCAGTGACACCGGGACTAGCACAGATACGCAGTATTTT	CASSDTGTSTDTQYF
NA	TRBD2	TRBV20-1	TRBJ2-3	TGCAGTGGGGGGAGGGGAGATACGCAGTATTTT	CSGGRGDTQYF